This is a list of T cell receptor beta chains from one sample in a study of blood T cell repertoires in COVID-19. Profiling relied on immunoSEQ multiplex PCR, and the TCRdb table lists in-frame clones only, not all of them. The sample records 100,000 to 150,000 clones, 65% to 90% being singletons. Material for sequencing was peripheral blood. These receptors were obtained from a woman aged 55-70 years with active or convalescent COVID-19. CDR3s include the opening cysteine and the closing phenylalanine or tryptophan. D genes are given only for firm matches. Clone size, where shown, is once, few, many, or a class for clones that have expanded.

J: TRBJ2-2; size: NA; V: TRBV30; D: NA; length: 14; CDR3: CAWMFPVNTGELFF; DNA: TGTGCCTGGATGTTTCCAGTGAACACCGGGGAGCTGTTTTTT
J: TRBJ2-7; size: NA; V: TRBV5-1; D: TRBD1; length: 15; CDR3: CASSPGGTGNYEQYF; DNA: TGCGCCAGCAGCCCTGGAGGGACAGGGAACTACGAGCAGTACTTC
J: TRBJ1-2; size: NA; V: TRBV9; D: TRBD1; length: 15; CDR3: CASSAPNRGVGGYTF; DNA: TGTGCCAGCAGCGCCCCAAACAGGGGGGTAGGTGGCTACACCTTC
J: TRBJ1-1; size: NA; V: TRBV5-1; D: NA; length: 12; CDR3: CASSLDSFEAFF; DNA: TGCGCCAGCAGCTTGGACAGCTTTGAAGCTTTCTTT
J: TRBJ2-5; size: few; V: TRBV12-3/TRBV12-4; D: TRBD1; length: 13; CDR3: CASSLQGAGTQYF; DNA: TGTGCCAGCAGTTTACAGGGGGCAGGGACCCAGTACTTC
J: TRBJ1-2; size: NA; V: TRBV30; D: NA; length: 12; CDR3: CAWKRVSYGYTF; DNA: TGTGCCTGGAAACGGGTCTCGTATGGCTACACCTTC
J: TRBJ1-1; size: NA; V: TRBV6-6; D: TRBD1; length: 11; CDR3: CASSGQGVTFF; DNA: TGTGCCAGCAGTGGACAGGGTGTAACTTTCTTT
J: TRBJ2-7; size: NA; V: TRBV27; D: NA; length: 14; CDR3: CASSSPDREVGQYF; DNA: TGTGCCAGCAGTTCCCCCGACAGGGAGGTTGGGCAGTACTTC
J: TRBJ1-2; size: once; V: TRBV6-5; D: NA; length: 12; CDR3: CASSYTGGGYTF; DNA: TGTGCCAGCAGTTATACGGGAGGCGGCTACACCTTC
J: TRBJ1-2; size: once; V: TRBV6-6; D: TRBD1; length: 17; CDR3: CASSPRQGATPNYGYTF; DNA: TGTGCCAGCAGTCCCCGACAGGGGGCTACCCCAAACTATGGCTACACCTTC
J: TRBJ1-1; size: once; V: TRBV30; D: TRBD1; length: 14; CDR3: CAWSIRQGRTEAFF; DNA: TGTGCCTGGAGTATAAGACAGGGTAGGACTGAAGCTTTCTTT
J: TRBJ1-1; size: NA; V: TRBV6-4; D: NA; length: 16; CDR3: CASSDAHVVQKKEAFF; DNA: TGTGCCAGCAGTGACGCCCACGTCGTACAGAAAAAGGAAGCTTTCTTT